These 8 T cell receptor beta chains were sequenced from one sample in a study of blood T cell repertoires in COVID-19. Only in-frame clones appear in the TCRdb table, and some are missing; sequencing was by immunoSEQ multiplex PCR. The table shows 250,000 to 400,000 clones, with 75% to 90% occurring only once. Input material: peripheral blood. These receptor sequences come from a woman in her 30s with COVID-19, enrolled during active disease.

The chain recombines TRBV27 with TRBJ2-7; D might be TRBD2 (6 bases). CDR3 size: 14 residues. Germline assignment: CDR1 MNHEY and CDR2 SMNVEV (reference sequence). V was clipped by 5 bases and J by 0 bases, with 11 bases between them. CDR3 amino acids: CASSRRDSSYEQYF. In DNA form, the CDR3 reads TGTGCCAGCAGTCGCCGGGACTCCTCCTACGAGCAGTACTTC.

This sequence joins TRBV28 and TRBJ1-2; TRBD1 matches at 9 bases. This CDR3 region has 13 residues. The junction had 5 bases not matched to a gene; V was cut back by 7 bases and J by 5 bases. CDR1 is MDHEN and CDR2 is SYDVKM in the germline V gene. The CDR3 is CASKTGGQYGYTF. The CDR3 region has the DNA TGTGCCAGCAAAACAGGGGGCCAATATGGCTACACCTTC.

V gene TRBV7-3 combines with J gene TRBJ1-1; D possibly corresponds to TRBD1 (6 bases). From germline, CDR1 is SGHTA and CDR2 FQGTGA. This CDR3 region has 16 residues. V was shortened by 1 base and J by 4 bases, with 16 bases between the two germline ends. The CDR3 DNA reads as TGTGCCAGCAGCTTAATTCCCGCAGGGGTCCCCACTGAAGCTTTCTTT. Protein: CASSLIPAGVPTEAFF. Combining the CDR3 with reference TRBV7-3 and TRBJ1-1 gives the whole variable domain GAGVSQTPSNKVTEKGKYVELRCDPISGHTALYWYRQSLGQGPEFLIYFQGTGAADDSGLPNDRFFAVRPEGSVSTLKIQRTERGDSAVYLCASSLIPAGVPTEAFFGQGTRLTVV.

This chain links TRBV9 with TRBJ1-2; 7 bases fit TRBD1. CDR3 length equals 15 residues. Germline loops: CDR1 SGDLS, CDR2 YYNGEE. The V and J ends lost 0 bases and 3 bases, in that order; junction bases with no gene match: 5. The CDR3 region has the DNA TGTGCCAGCAGCGTAGCTCGACAGGGAGACTATGGCTACACCTTC. Protein sequence: CASSVARQGDYGYTF.

V gene TRBV3-1 (or the pseudogene TRBV3-2) combines with J gene TRBJ1-2; D call uncertain. In germline, CDR1 is LGHDT, CDR2 YNNKEL (reference sequence). V was shortened by 0 bases and J by 3 bases, with 8 bases between the two germline ends. This CDR3 region has 14 residues. The CDR3 here is CASSQDWQDYGYTF. CDR3 bases: TGTGCCAGCAGCCAAGATTGGCAGGACTATGGCTACACCTTC.

J is TRBJ1-2 and V is TRBV6-5; D possibly corresponds to TRBD1 (6 bases). Trimming left V 6 bases short and J 0 bases short, with 11 bases between. CDR1 is MNHEY and CDR2 is SVGAGI in the germline V gene. This CDR3 contains 14 residues. This CDR3 reads CASRGQRSNYGYTF. The CDR3 DNA follows: TGTGCCAGCAGAGGACAGCGATCTAACTATGGCTACACCTTC.

The chain uses TRBV5-1 and TRBJ2-1, with 13 bases matching TRBD2. The CDR3 length is 16 residues. Germline values: CDR1 SGHRS, CDR2 YFSETQ. V trimming: 4 bases; J trimming: 8 bases; junction bases outside the gene matches: 9. CDR3 nucleotide sequence: TGCGCCAGCAGCATCCGGACTAGCGGGGGTGGGGATGAGCAGTTCTTC. Protein product: CASSIRTSGGGDEQFF.

Written as DNA, the CDR3 is TGTGCCAGCAGCGGAAGGGGACAGGCCCTCCTTAACTATGGCTACACCTTC. It encodes CASSGRGQALLNYGYTF. J is TRBJ1-2 and V is TRBV5-8; TRBD1 aligns across 8 bases. The CDR3 spans 17 residues. Germline trimming cut 4 bases from V and 1 base from J; bases unmatched to any gene: 12. Germline V gene lookup returns CDR1 SGHTS and CDR2 YDEGEE.